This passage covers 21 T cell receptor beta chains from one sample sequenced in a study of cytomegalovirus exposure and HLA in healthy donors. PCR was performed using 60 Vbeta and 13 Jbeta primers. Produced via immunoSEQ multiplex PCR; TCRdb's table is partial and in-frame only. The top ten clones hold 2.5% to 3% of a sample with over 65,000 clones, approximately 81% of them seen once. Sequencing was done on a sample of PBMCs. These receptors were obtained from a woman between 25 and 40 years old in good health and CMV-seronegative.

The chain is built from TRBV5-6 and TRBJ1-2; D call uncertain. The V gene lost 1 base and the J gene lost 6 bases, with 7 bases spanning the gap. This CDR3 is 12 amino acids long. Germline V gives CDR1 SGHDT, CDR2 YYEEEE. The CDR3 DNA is TGTGCCAGCAGCTTGTTTAGCCATGGCTACACCTTC. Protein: CASSLFSHGYTF.

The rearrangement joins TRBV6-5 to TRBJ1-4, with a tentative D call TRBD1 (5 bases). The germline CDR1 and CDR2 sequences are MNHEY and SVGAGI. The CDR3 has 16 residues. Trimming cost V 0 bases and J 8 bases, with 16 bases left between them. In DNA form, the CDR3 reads TGTGCCAGCAGTTACTCGAGAAGGGGCGTGCGAGAAAAACTGTTTTTT. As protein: CASSYSRRGVREKLFF.

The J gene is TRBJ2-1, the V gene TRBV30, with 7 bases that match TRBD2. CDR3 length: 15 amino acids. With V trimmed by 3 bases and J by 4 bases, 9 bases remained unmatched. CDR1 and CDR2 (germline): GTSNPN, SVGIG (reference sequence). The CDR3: CAWSLGGGKYNEQFF. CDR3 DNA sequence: TGTGCCTGGAGCCTGGGGGGGGGTAAATACAATGAGCAGTTCTTC.

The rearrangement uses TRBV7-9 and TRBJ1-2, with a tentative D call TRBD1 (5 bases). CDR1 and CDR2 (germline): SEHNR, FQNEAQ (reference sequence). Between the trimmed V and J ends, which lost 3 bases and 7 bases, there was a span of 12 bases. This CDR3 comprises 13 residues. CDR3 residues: CASSFIGGTGYTF. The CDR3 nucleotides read TGTGCCAGCAGCTTTATCGGGGGGACTGGCTACACCTTC. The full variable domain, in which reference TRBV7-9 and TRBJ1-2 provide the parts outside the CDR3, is DTGVSQNPRHKITKRGQNVTFRCDPISEHNRLYWYRQTLGQGPEFLTYFQNEAQLEKSRLLSDRFSAERPKGSFSTLEIQRTEQGDSAMYLCASSFIGGTGYTFGSGTRLTVV.

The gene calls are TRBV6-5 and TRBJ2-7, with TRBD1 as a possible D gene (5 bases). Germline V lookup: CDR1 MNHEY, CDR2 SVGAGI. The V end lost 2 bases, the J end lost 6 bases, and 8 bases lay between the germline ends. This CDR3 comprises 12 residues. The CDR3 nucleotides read TGTGCCAGCAGTTACATTAGGGGCGAGCAGTACTTC. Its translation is CASSYIRGEQYF.

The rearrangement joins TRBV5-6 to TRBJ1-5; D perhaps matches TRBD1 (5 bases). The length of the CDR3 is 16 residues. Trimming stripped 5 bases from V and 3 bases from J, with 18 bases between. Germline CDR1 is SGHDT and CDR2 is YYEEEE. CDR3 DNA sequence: TGTGCCAGCAGACAGAGGGGAGGGCTGGACAATCAGCCCCAGCATTTT. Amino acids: CASRQRGGLDNQPQHF. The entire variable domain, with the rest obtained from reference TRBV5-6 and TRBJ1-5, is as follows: DAGVTQSPTHLIKTRGQQVTLRCSPKSGHDTVSWYQQALGQGPQFIFQYYEEEERQRGNFPDRFSGHQFPNYSSELNVNALLLGDSALYLCASRQRGGLDNQPQHFGDGTRLSIL.

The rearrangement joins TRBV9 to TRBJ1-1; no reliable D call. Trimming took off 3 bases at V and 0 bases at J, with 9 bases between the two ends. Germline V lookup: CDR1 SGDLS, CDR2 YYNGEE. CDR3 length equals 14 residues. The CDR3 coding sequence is TGTGCCAGCAGCGCCGTTTCGGTGAACACTGAAGCTTTCTTT. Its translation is CASSAVSVNTEAFF.

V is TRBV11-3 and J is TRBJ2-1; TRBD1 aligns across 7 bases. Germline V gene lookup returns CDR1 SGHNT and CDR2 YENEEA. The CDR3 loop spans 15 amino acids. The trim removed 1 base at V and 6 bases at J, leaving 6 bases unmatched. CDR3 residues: CASSLAGQQGNEQFF. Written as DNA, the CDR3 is TGTGCCAGCAGCTTAGCGGGACAGCAGGGCAATGAGCAGTTCTTC.

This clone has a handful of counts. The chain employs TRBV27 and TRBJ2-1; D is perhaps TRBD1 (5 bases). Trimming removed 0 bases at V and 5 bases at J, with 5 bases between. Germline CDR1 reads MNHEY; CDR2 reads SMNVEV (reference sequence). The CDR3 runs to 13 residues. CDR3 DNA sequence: TGTGCCAGCAGTTTATCAGGGGACAATGAGCAGTTCTTC. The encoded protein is CASSLSGDNEQFF.

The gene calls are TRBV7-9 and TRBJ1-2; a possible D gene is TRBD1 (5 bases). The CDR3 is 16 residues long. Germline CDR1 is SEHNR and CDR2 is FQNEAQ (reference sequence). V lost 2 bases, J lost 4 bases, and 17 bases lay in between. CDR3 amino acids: CASSLSVRPGSYGYTF. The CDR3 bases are TGTGCCAGCAGCTTATCGGTACGGCCAGGGTCCTATGGCTACACCTTC.

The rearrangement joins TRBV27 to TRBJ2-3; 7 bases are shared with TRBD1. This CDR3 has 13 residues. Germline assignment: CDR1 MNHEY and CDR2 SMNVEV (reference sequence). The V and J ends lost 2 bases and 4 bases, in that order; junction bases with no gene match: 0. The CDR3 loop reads CASSLQGADTQYF. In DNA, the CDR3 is TGTGCCAGCAGTTTACAGGGGGCAGATACGCAGTATTTT.

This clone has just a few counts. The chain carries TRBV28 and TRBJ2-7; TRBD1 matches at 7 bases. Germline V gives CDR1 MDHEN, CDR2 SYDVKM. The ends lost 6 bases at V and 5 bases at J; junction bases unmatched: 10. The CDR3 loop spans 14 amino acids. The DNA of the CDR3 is TGTGCCAGCAGGTTACCAGGGGGATCCAACGAGCAGTACTTC. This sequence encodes CASRLPGGSNEQYF.

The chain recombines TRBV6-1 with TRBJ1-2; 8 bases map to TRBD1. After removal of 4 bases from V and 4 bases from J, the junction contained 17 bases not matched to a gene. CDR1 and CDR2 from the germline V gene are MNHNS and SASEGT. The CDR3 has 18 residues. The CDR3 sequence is CASSGASGTGRGLYGYTF. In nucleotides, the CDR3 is TGTGCCAGCAGTGGTGCCTCCGGGACAGGAAGGGGGCTCTATGGCTACACCTTC.

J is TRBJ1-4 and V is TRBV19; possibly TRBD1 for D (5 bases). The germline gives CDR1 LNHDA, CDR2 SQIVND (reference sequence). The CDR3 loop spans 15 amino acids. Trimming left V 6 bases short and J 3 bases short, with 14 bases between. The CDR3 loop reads CASRGVGVANEKLFF. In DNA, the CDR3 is TGTGCCAGTAGAGGGGTCGGTGTAGCTAATGAAAAACTGTTTTTT.

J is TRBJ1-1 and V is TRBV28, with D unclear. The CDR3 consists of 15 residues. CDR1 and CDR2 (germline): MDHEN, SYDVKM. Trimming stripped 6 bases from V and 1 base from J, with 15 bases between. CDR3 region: CASSPRRNTNTEAFF. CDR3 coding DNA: TGTGCCAGCAGCCCAAGGAGAAATACGAACACTGAAGCTTTCTTT.

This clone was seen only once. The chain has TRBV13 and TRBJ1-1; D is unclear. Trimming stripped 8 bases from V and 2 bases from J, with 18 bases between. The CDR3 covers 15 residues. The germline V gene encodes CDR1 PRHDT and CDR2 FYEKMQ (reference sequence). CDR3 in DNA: TGTGCCAGCTCGCCGATTGGAGGCCGTAACACTGAAGCTTTCTTT. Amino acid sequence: CASSPIGGRNTEAFF.

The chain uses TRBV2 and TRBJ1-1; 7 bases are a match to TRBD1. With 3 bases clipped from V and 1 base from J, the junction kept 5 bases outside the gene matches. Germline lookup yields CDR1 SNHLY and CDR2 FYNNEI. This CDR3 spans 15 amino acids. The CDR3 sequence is CASSDGGQKNTEAFF. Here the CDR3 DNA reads TGTGCCAGCAGTGACGGGGGACAGAAGAACACTGAAGCTTTCTTT.

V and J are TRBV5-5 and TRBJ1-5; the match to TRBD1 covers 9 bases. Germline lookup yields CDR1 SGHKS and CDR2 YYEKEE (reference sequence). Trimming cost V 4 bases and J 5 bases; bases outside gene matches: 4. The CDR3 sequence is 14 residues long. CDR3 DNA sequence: TGTGCCAGCAGCCCGGGACAGGGCGATCAGCCCCAGCATTTT. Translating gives CASSPGQGDQPQHF. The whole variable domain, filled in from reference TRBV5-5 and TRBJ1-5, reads DAGVTQSPTHLIKTRGQQVTLRCSPISGHKSVSWYQQVLGQGPQFIFQYYEKEERGRGNFPDRFSARQFPNYSSELNVNALLLGDSALYLCASSPGQGDQPQHFGDGTRLSIL.

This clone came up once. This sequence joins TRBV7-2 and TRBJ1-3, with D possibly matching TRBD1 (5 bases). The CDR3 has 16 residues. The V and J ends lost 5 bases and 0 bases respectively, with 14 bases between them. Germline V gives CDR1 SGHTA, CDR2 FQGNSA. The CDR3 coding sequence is TGTGCCAGCAGCCGATTACAGGTCCCCTCTGGAAACACCATATATTTT. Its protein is CASSRLQVPSGNTIYF.

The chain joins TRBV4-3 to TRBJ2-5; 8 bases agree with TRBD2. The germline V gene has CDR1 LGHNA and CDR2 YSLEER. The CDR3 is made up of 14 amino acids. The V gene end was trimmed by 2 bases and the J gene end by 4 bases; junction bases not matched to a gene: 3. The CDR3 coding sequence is TGCGCCAGCAGCCAACTACTAGCGGCAGAGACCCAGTACTTC. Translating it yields CASSQLLAAETQYF.

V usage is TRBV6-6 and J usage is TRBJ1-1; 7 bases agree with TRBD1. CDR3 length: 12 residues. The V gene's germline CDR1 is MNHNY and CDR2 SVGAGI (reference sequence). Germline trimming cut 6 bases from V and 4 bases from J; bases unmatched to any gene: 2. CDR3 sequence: CASRGQTTEAFF. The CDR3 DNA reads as TGTGCCAGCAGGGGACAGACCACTGAAGCTTTCTTT.